The rows below give T cell receptor beta chains drawn from one sample of a study of identical twins' blood T cells. MiXCR, run by TCRdb on the 5' RACE reads, gives a single entry per CDR3 protein. This table holds a few hundred thousand distinct CDR3 sequences, over 25% found once. The sequenced material came from PBMCs. These receptors were taken from a woman aged 18-49 years in good health. Each CDR3 is given with its conserved first and last residue. A D gene is named only where the DNA matches it firmly. For some rows the clone size is stated as once, few or many, or as a class when expanded; others skip it.

j_gene: TRBJ1-2; d_gene: TRBD1; abundance: -; v_gene: TRBV9; CDR3aa: CASSDRTGGNGYTF; CDR3nt: TGTGCCAGCAGCGACCGGACAGGGGGTAATGGCTACACCTTC
j_gene: TRBJ2-7; d_gene: TRBD2; abundance: -; v_gene: TRBV10-3; CDR3aa: CAINEREGSYEQYF; CDR3nt: TGTGCCATCAATGAGCGGGAGGGCTCCTACGAGCAGTACTTC
j_gene: TRBJ2-1; d_gene: -; abundance: -; v_gene: TRBV7-9; CDR3aa: CASSFQRYNEQFF; CDR3nt: TGTGCCAGCAGCTTCCAGCGGTACAATGAGCAGTTCTTC
j_gene: TRBJ2-1; d_gene: -; abundance: few; v_gene: TRBV13; CDR3aa: CASSLPPQFQTEQFF; CDR3nt: TGTGCCAGCAGCCTCCCCCCACAGTTTCAGACTGAGCAGTTCTTC
j_gene: TRBJ1-2; d_gene: -; abundance: -; v_gene: TRBV29-1; CDR3aa: CSGDAIYGYTF; CDR3nt: TGCAGCGGTGACGCGATCTATGGCTACACCTTC
j_gene: TRBJ1-3; d_gene: TRBD1; abundance: -; v_gene: TRBV15; CDR3aa: CATGRGTGTGNTIYF; CDR3nt: TGTGCCACCGGCAGAGGGACAGGGACTGGAAACACCATATATTTT
j_gene: TRBJ2-1; d_gene: -; abundance: few; v_gene: TRBV7-9; CDR3aa: CASEAYTYNEQFF; CDR3nt: TGTGCCTCCGAGGCCTACACCTACAATGAGCAGTTCTTC
j_gene: TRBJ1-4; d_gene: -; abundance: few; v_gene: TRBV7-2; CDR3aa: CASSLVLSGVLNEKLFF; CDR3nt: TGTGCCAGCAGCTTAGTGCTTTCGGGGGTCCTTAATGAAAAACTGTTTTTT
j_gene: TRBJ2-7; d_gene: -; abundance: few; v_gene: TRBV19; CDR3aa: CASRGGLEQYF; CDR3nt: TGTGCCAGTAGGGGCGGGCTGGAGCAGTACTTC
j_gene: TRBJ2-1; d_gene: -; abundance: -; v_gene: TRBV7-2; CDR3aa: CGSSLSNEQFF; CDR3nt: TGTGGCAGCAGCTTATCGAATGAGCAGTTCTTC
j_gene: TRBJ2-5; d_gene: -; abundance: once; v_gene: TRBV3-1; CDR3aa: CASSQDRRKPPGETQYF; CDR3nt: TGTGCCAGCAGCCAAGACAGACGGAAACCCCCCGGGGAGACCCAGTACTTC
j_gene: TRBJ2-7; d_gene: TRBD2; abundance: many; v_gene: TRBV7-8; CDR3aa: CASSLKVFSSGGKSYEQYF; CDR3nt: TGTGCCAGCAGCTTAAAGGTCTTTAGTAGCGGGGGTAAATCCTACGAGCAGTACTTC
j_gene: TRBJ1-4; d_gene: -; abundance: -; v_gene: TRBV19; CDR3aa: CASKGRGATNEELFF; CDR3nt: TGTGCCAGTAAGGGAAGGGGTGCAACTAATGAAGAACTGTTTTTT